The clone carrying this T cell receptor beta chain was recorded many times. The antigen remains undetermined. Trimming shortened V by 2 bases and J by 2 bases, and 10 bases separated the two germline ends. This CDR3 contains 15 residues. Overall study results and limits: Larger-cohort validation covered only one TCR beta V-J rearrangement.

TCRdb re-called the 5' RACE reads through MiXCR, storing one row per CDR3 protein. The top ten hold approximately 2% of the sample, which has fewer than 75,000 distinct CDR3 sequences, less than 30% seen once. Treg sorting used a CD4+CD25+CD127-/low gate. The clonotype comes from a female donor with breast cancer. V gene TRBV12-3 or TRBV12-4 combines with J gene TRBJ1-5, with a weak D call TRBD1 (5 bases). Input material: tumor-infiltrating Tregs sorted from the breast tumor. CDR3 bases: TGTGCCAGCAGTTTAATAGGGGAAGGCAATCAGCCCCAGCATTTT. It is translated as CASSLIGEGNQPQHF.